These 14 T cell receptor beta chains were all obtained from the same sample, sequenced in a study of T cells in Graves' hyperthyroidism and ophthalmopathy. The source material, RNA transcripts, was used to amplify TCR beta CDR3 regions. A first-round RT-PCR of the TCR CDR3 used the HTBI primer set. TCRdb reanalysed the multiplex PCR reads using MiXCR and keeps one entry per CDR3 protein. The repertoire holds hundreds of thousands of distinct CDR3 sequences, with 40% to 55% as singletons. Sequences were obtained from peripheral blood or thyroid tissue (not recorded which). The receptors were gathered from a young woman with Graves' hyperthyroidism.

The genes are TRBV25-1 and TRBJ1-1; unclear D gene. This CDR3 has 12 amino acids. Germline CDR1 reads MGHDK; CDR2 reads SYGVNS. Trimming cost V 5 bases and J 4 bases, with 8 bases left between them. CDR3 region: CASSYLLTEAFF. The CDR3 coding sequence is TGTGCCAGCAGTTACCTTCTCACTGAAGCTTTCTTT.

This clonotype was picked up a small number of times. The CDR3 spells CASSITAGGYEQYF. The CDR3 DNA reads as TGTGCCAGTAGTATAACTGCAGGGGGCTACGAGCAGTACTTC. The rearrangement uses TRBV19 and TRBJ2-7, with 7 bases aligning to TRBD1. Germline loops: CDR1 LNHDA, CDR2 SQIVND (reference sequence). The trim removed 2 bases at V and 3 bases at J, leaving 4 bases unmatched. The CDR3 totals 14 residues.

This clonotype came up a few times. V and J are TRBV7-2 and TRBJ2-2; no reliable D call. CDR3 length equals 14 residues. Deletions cut 2 bases from V and 0 bases from J, with 4 bases between. CDR1 is SGHTA and CDR2 is FQGNSA in the germline V gene. The CDR3 region has the DNA TGTGCCAGCAGCTTAAGACCGAACACCGGGGAGCTGTTTTTT. Protein: CASSLRPNTGELFF.

The sample holds many counts of this clonotype. J is TRBJ2-5 and V is TRBV10-3; unclear D gene. V lost 3 bases to trimming and J lost 5 bases, with 10 bases between them. The CDR3 totals 13 residues. In germline, CDR1 is ENHRY, CDR2 SYGVKD. The CDR3 DNA reads TGTGCCATCAGTGAAGGTCTGGGGGAGACCCAGTACTTC. Protein product: CAISEGLGETQYF.

This clonotype was recorded many times. This chain joins TRBV10-3 and TRBJ1-1; D might be TRBD1 (6 bases). The germline CDR1 and CDR2 sequences are ENHRY and SYGVKD. The length of the CDR3 is 14 residues. V dropped 4 bases and J dropped 2 bases, with 11 bases sitting between them. Here the CDR3 reads CAISGGGRNTEAFF. CDR3 bases: TGTGCCATCAGTGGAGGGGGTCGAAACACTGAAGCTTTCTTT.

The genes are TRBV11-2 and TRBJ2-7; 9 positions match TRBD1. This CDR3 is built from 14 residues. CDR1 and CDR2 from the germline V gene are SGHAT and FQNNGV. The V segment lost 6 bases and the J segment 2 bases; nucleotides outside the gene matches: 5. In nucleotides, the CDR3 is TGTGCCAGCAGGCTGACAGGGGGGACCTACGAGCAGTACTTC. Its translation: CASRLTGGTYEQYF. Drawing the rest from reference TRBV11-2 and TRBJ2-7, the complete variable domain is EAGVAQSPRYKIIEKRQSVAFWCNPISGHATLYWYQQILGQGPKLLIQFQNNGVVDDSQLPKDRFSAERLKGVDSTLKIQPAKLEDSAVYLCASRLTGGTYEQYFGPGTRLTVT.

V and J are TRBV24-1 and TRBJ2-5; 7 bases map to TRBD2. Losses at the gene ends were 7 bases for V and 0 bases for J; bases not matched to a gene: 4. CDR3 length equals 14 residues. Germline lookup yields CDR1 KGHDR and CDR2 SFDVKD. The DNA of the CDR3 is TGTGCCACCAGGGCTAGCGGTTACCAAGAGACCCAGTACTTC. Translated, it gives CATRASGYQETQYF.

This clonotype turned up a few times. V usage is TRBV9 and J usage is TRBJ1-6; D gene unclear. The V end lost 3 bases, the J end lost 2 bases, and 9 bases lay between the germline ends. The CDR3 is 15 amino acids. Looked up from germline, CDR1 is SGDLS and CDR2 is YYNGEE. Written as DNA, the CDR3 is TGTGCCAGCAGCGATGGTAGCGCCTATAATTCACCCCTCCACTTT. This codes for CASSDGSAYNSPLHF.

This clonotype was recorded a few times. The chain recombines TRBV20-1 with TRBJ1-6; D may be TRBD1 (5 bases). Germline V gene lookup returns CDR1 DFQATT and CDR2 SNEGSKA (reference sequence). The CDR3 has 12 amino acids. Deletions cut 6 bases from V and 8 bases from J, with 11 bases between. The CDR3 is CSARTYYSPLHF. CDR3 bases: TGCAGTGCAAGGACATATTATTCACCCCTCCACTTT.

In this sample, this clonotype turned up a few times. V usage is TRBV19 and J usage is TRBJ1-2; possibly TRBD1 for D (6 bases). The V gene lost 5 bases and the J gene lost 8 bases, with 15 bases spanning the gap. This CDR3 is built from 13 residues. The V gene's germline CDR1 is LNHDA and CDR2 SQIVND (reference sequence). For the CDR3, the DNA is TGTGCCAGTAGTGGCACGGGGGCGCGCGGCTACACCTTC. It codes for CASSGTGARGYTF.

This clonotype was seen only a few times. V usage is TRBV12-3 or TRBV12-4 and J usage is TRBJ1-1; D call uncertain. The CDR3 is 14 residues long. V lost 8 bases to trimming and J lost 4 bases, with 17 bases between them. CDR3 sequence (DNA): TGTGCCAGCGCGCCGACGGGGAGTGGCACTGAAGCTTTCTTT. Protein product: CASAPTGSGTEAFF.

A few counts support this clonotype. CDR3 nucleotides: TGTGCCAGCAGGGGTAGCGCCCAAGAGACCCAGTACTTC. Protein product: CASRGSAQETQYF. V usage is TRBV2 and J usage is TRBJ2-5, with D perhaps TRBD2 (5 bases). There are 13 residues in the CDR3. The V gene lost 6 bases and the J gene lost 1 base, with 9 bases spanning the gap. Germline-derived CDR1 and CDR2 are SNHLY and FYNNEI.

The chain combines TRBV5-1 with TRBJ1-6; D ambiguous. In germline, CDR1 is SGHRS, CDR2 YFSETQ. The CDR3 has 14 amino acids. V was clipped by 0 bases and J by 9 bases, with 10 bases between them. Here the CDR3 DNA reads TGCGCCAGCAGCTTGGAGTCAGGACCTTCACCCCTCCACTTT. Its translation is CASSLESGPSPLHF.

This clonotype was counted only a few times. This chain joins TRBV4-2 and TRBJ2-7; 7 nucleotides agree with TRBD1. V lost 3 bases to trimming and J lost 4 bases; unmatched junction nucleotides: 3. In germline, CDR1 is LGHNA, CDR2 YNFKEQ. The CDR3 runs to 13 residues. CDR3 coding DNA: TGTGCCAGCAGCCACGAGGGGGCTTACGAGCAGTACTTC. Its translation: CASSHEGAYEQYF.